A single sample gave rise to the 27 T cell receptor beta chains below, sequenced in a study of neoadjuvant anti-PD-1 for oral cavity cancer. The protocol was immunoSEQ multiplex PCR, while the TCRdb copy is restricted to in-frame clones and leaves out a portion. The sample has over 7,500 clones, 66% seen once. Time point reported: after neoadjuvant nivolumab, at surgical resection. The specimen comprised PBMCs, sampled after nivolumab (anti-PD-1) treatment. These receptors all stem from a person between 40 and 80 years old with oral cavity squamous cell carcinoma.

This clone was detected only once. This chain uses TRBV6-5 with TRBJ2-2; D call uncertain. CDR1 MNHEY and CDR2 SVGAGI come from the germline V gene. Trimming took off 8 bases at V and 0 bases at J, with 7 bases between the two ends. This CDR3 is 13 amino acids long. CDR3 amino acids: CASPEANTGELFF. CDR3 in DNA: TGTGCCAGCCCGGAAGCGAACACCGGGGAGCTGTTTTTT.

The V gene is TRBV10-3, the J gene TRBJ1-1, with D hard to call. Trimming took 2 bases from V and 7 from J, leaving 5 bases between them. The CDR3 is 11 amino acids. Germline V gene lookup returns CDR1 ENHRY and CDR2 SYGVKD. The CDR3: CAISERFEAFF. The CDR3 bases are TGTGCCATCAGTGAGCGGTTTGAAGCTTTCTTT.

The rearrangement uses TRBV5-1 and TRBJ2-2; a possible D gene is TRBD1 (6 bases). Trimming cost V 3 bases and J 4 bases, with 13 bases left between them. The CDR3 contains 15 residues. CDR1 and CDR2 from the germline V gene are SGHRS and YFSETQ. For the CDR3, the DNA is TGCGCCAGCAGCTATCGGGACACCTTCACCGGGGAGCTGTTTTTT. It encodes CASSYRDTFTGELFF.

This clone was seen only once. This sequence joins TRBV19 and TRBJ2-6; D is possibly TRBD1 (6 bases). V lost 5 bases, J lost 1 base, and 21 bases lay in between. Germline-derived CDR1 and CDR2 are LNHDA and SQIVND (reference sequence). This CDR3 has 19 residues. The CDR3 DNA sequence: TGTGCCAGTAGTTCCCACAGGGCTAAAAAAATGTCTGGGGCCAACGTCCTGACTTTC. Protein product: CASSSHRAKKMSGANVLTF.

The V and J genes are TRBV15 and TRBJ1-1; 7 positions match TRBD1. The CDR3 consists of 15 residues. Germline V lookup: CDR1 LNHNV, CDR2 YYDKDF (reference sequence). V dropped 5 bases and J dropped 0; count of bases not matched to a gene: 6. The CDR3 spells CATSEGATMNTEAFF. The CDR3 coding sequence is TGTGCCACCAGCGAGGGGGCGACGATGAACACTGAAGCTTTCTTT.

This sequence joins TRBV6-4 and TRBJ2-7; the D gene is possibly TRBD2 (6 bases). V lost 4 bases to trimming and J lost 4 bases, with 14 bases between them. The CDR3 totals 14 residues. CDR1 MRHNA and CDR2 SNTAGT come from the germline V gene. CDR3 bases: TGTGCCAGCAGTGCAGAAGCGGGCCCTTACGAGCAGTACTTC. Translated: CASSAEAGPYEQYF.

This chain connects TRBV9 to TRBJ2-3, with TRBD2 matching over 12 bases. J was trimmed by 5 bases and V by 0 bases; bases with no gene match: 10. CDR1 is SGDLS and CDR2 is YYNGEE in the germline V gene. The CDR3 covers 18 residues. Here the CDR3 DNA reads TGTGCCAGCAGCGTAGCTGTGTCTAGCGGGGGGGCCTTAGATACGCAGTATTTT. Translated, it gives CASSVAVSSGGALDTQYF.

Only one count was recorded for this clone. The junction departs from germline at one end; a sequencing error may be responsible. The rearrangement uses TRBV7-3 and TRBJ2-1; D ambiguous. The germline CDR1 and CDR2 sequences are SGHTA and FQGTGA. The CDR3 sequence is 14 residues long. The DNA for the CDR3 is TGTGCCAGCAGCCCCTCGGCCTCCCACAATGAGCAGTTCTTC. Translating gives CASSPSASHNEQFF.

This clone was counted once. V gene TRBV30 combines with J gene TRBJ2-3; TRBD1 matches 7 bases. Germline V gives CDR1 GTSNPN, CDR2 SVGIG (reference sequence). The CDR3 sequence is 15 residues long. Germline trimming cut 5 bases from V and 4 bases from J; bases unmatched to any gene: 12. The CDR3 spells CAWDQLRGSADTQYF. CDR3 nucleotide sequence: TGTGCCTGGGATCAACTCAGGGGGTCGGCAGATACGCAGTATTTT.

This chain joins TRBV10-3 and TRBJ2-5; weak D call: TRBD2 (5 bases). The J call may be incorrect, as the DNA end agrees better with TRBJ2-7. Germline CDR1 ENHRY, CDR2 SYGVKD. This CDR3 is 12 amino acids long. The CDR3, as DNA: TGTGCCATCAGTGGGACTGACTACGAGCAGTACTTC. Its protein is CAISGTDYEQYF.

V usage is TRBV30 and J usage is TRBJ2-3; D remains unclear. V lost 0 bases and J 1 base, leaving 5 bases between the germline ends. Per the germline V gene, CDR1 is GTSNPN and CDR2 is SVGIG (reference sequence). The length of the CDR3 is 13 residues. The CDR3 protein is CAWSVHRTDTQYF. The DNA for the CDR3 is TGTGCCTGGAGTGTTCACCGCACAGATACGCAGTATTTT.

The CDR3 DNA follows: TGTGCCAGCAGGGCGGGAGGGCCCACTAATGAAAAACTGTTTTTT. Its protein product is CASRAGGPTNEKLFF. The genes are TRBV6-1 and TRBJ1-4; no clear D. The CDR3 loop spans 15 amino acids. CDR1 is MNHNS, CDR2 SASEGT, per germline. V was pared by 6 bases and J by 2 bases, with 13 bases between.

CDR3 DNA: TGCGCCAGCAGCCAAGGGGGCGGTCTTGCAACTAATGAAAAACTGTTTTTT. It specifies CASSQGGGLATNEKLFF. The genes are TRBV4-1 and TRBJ1-4; maybe TRBD1 (5 bases). CDR1 and CDR2 (germline): MGHRA, YSYEKL. Trimming took off 1 base at V and 0 bases at J, with 12 bases between the two ends. The CDR3 is made up of 17 amino acids.

V and J are TRBV6-5 and TRBJ2-1; 8 nucleotides align to TRBD2. The CDR3 runs to 15 residues. Germline V gene lookup returns CDR1 MNHEY and CDR2 SVGAGI. The ends lost 6 bases at V and 0 bases at J; junction bases unmatched: 4. The CDR3 sequence: CASRFSGGSYNEQFF. CDR3 bases: TGTGCCAGCAGGTTCAGCGGGGGCTCCTACAATGAGCAGTTCTTC.

The rearrangement links TRBV4-1 to TRBJ1-1; no firm D call. V was trimmed by 4 bases and J by 7 bases, leaving 16 bases between them. This CDR3 has 14 residues. In germline, CDR1 is MGHRA, CDR2 YSYEKL. The CDR3 DNA reads TGCGCCAGCAGCCTACTACATCCGTATGATGAAGCTTTCTTT. Amino acid sequence: CASSLLHPYDEAFF.

The chain recombines TRBV7-2 with TRBJ2-1; 9 nucleotides agree with TRBD2. The CDR3 extends over 15 amino acids. From germline, CDR1 is SGHTA and CDR2 FQGNSA. J gave up 8 bases and V 6 bases, and 11 bases lay outside the gene matches. The CDR3 spells CASRKTGTSSHEQFF. The CDR3 DNA follows: TGTGCCAGCAGGAAGACCGGGACTAGCAGTCATGAGCAGTTCTTC.

This clone was counted between two and nine times. The chain carries TRBV11-2 and TRBJ2-6, with D tentatively TRBD2 (5 bases). Trimming removed 1 base at V and 10 bases at J, with 8 bases between. CDR1 is SGHAT and CDR2 is FQNNGV in the germline V gene. The length of the CDR3 is 13 residues. CDR3 residues: CASSLGGFNVLTF. The CDR3 DNA follows: TGTGCCAGCAGCTTAGGCGGGTTTAACGTCCTGACTTTC.

The rearrangement links TRBV29-1 to TRBJ1-1; a possible D gene is TRBD1 (5 bases). V was pared by 8 bases and J by 5 bases, with 21 bases between. From germline, CDR1 is SQVTM and CDR2 ANQGSEA. The CDR3 length is 14 residues. CDR3 sequence (DNA): TGCAGCTTATCTTTGGGGGGAGGGAGAACTGAAGCTTTCTTT. Its protein is CSLSLGGGRTEAFF.

The chain recombines TRBV10-1 with TRBJ1-1; D may be TRBD1 (5 bases). With 5 bases removed from V and 2 bases from J, the gap between germline ends came to 12 bases. This CDR3 has 14 residues. Germline CDR1 is WNHNN and CDR2 is SYGVQD (reference sequence). The CDR3 nucleotides read TGCGCCAGCAGTCAAGGGACGGGAAACACTGAAGCTTTCTTT. This codes for CASSQGTGNTEAFF.

This clone appeared a few times. The gene calls are TRBV7-8 and TRBJ1-2; 7 bases map to TRBD1. The V and J ends lost 1 base and 4 bases, in that order; junction bases with no gene match: 6. This CDR3 has 15 residues. Germline lookup yields CDR1 SGHVS and CDR2 FQNEAQ. In DNA, the CDR3 is TGTGCCAGCAGCTTAGGAGGGGGCGCCGCCTATGGCTACACCTTC. Amino acid sequence: CASSLGGGAAYGYTF.

The CDR3, as DNA: TGTGCCAGCAGTGAATATTTAGGGTCTCCTATCGGCTACACCTTC. Its protein is CASSEYLGSPIGYTF. This chain connects TRBV2 to TRBJ1-2; no definite D call. CDR3 length: 15 residues. The germline CDR1 and CDR2 sequences are SNHLY and FYNNEI. Trimming removed 2 bases from V and 8 bases from J, with 18 bases in between.

The chain is built from TRBV7-2 and TRBJ2-7; 14 bases align to TRBD2. Per the germline V gene, CDR1 is SGHTA and CDR2 is FQGNSA. The CDR3 contains 17 residues. V lost 4 bases, J lost 0 bases, and 5 bases stayed unmatched. This chain's CDR3 is CASSYRTSGRPSYEQYF. DNA for the CDR3: TGTGCCAGCAGCTACCGGACTAGCGGGAGGCCCTCCTACGAGCAGTACTTC.

This chain uses TRBV12-5 with TRBJ1-5; 9 bases are shared with TRBD1. This CDR3 spans 15 amino acids. The germline CDR1 and CDR2 sequences are LGHNT and FRNRAP. Trimming removed 1 base from V and 2 bases from J; junction bases left unmatched: 0. The CDR3 nucleotides read TGTGCTAGTGGTTTGGGGACAGGGGGCAATCAGCCCCAGCATTTT. Its protein is CASGLGTGGNQPQHF.

The chain joins TRBV11-3 to TRBJ1-1, with D unclear. The V gene's germline CDR1 is SGHNT and CDR2 YENEEA. The CDR3 has 15 residues. Deletions cut 1 base from V and 1 base from J, with 10 bases between. CDR3 residues: CASSLGLGRNTEAFF. CDR3 DNA sequence: TGTGCCAGCAGCTTAGGACTGGGCAGGAACACTGAAGCTTTCTTT. Together with reference TRBV11-3 and TRBJ1-1, the CDR3 gives the full variable domain: EAGVVQSPRYKIIEKKQPVAFWCNPISGHNTLYWYLQNLGQGPELLIRYENEEAVDDSQLPKDRFSAERLKGVDSTLKIQPAELGDSAVYLCASSLGLGRNTEAFFGQGTRLTVV.

The V call is TRBV5-1, the J call TRBJ1-1, with D uncertain. This CDR3 is built from 18 residues. Trimming removed 4 bases at V and 0 bases at J, with 22 bases between. Germline CDR1 reads SGHRS; CDR2 reads YFSETQ. The CDR3 nucleotides are TGCGCCAGCAGCCCAAGGGCAGGAACGAATCTTCTGAACACTGAAGCTTTCTTT. Translating it yields CASSPRAGTNLLNTEAFF.

V usage is TRBV21-1 and J usage is TRBJ2-5; TRBD1 is the table's D call and was not checked against the DNA. TRBV21-1 is marked as a pseudogene. This CDR3 spans 16 amino acids. The CDR3 DNA sequence: TGTGCCAGCAGCTCTCGACCGGGACAGTTCTGGGAGACCCAGTACTTC. The encoded protein is CASSSRPGQFWETQYF.

The rearrangement links TRBV7-2 to TRBJ2-7; 8 nucleotides match TRBD2. V lost 2 bases, J lost 5 bases, and 8 bases stayed unmatched. The length of the CDR3 is 15 residues. CDR1 is SGHTA and CDR2 is FQGNSA in the germline V gene. CDR3 loop: CASSLSRGGRDEQYF. The CDR3 DNA follows: TGTGCCAGCAGCTTAAGTCGGGGGGGCCGTGACGAGCAGTACTTC.